The 5 T cell receptor beta chains below come from one sample, sequenced in a study of blood T cell repertoires in COVID-19 (dated by TCRdb to the early 2020s). The protocol used for the library was the immunoSEQ multiplex PCR assay. TCRdb's version of the immuneACCESS table is confined to in-frame rearrangements and falls short of the full clone set. An unresolved V gene accounts for under half of the shortfall where checked; the remainder is of unknown origin. Present in this sample are hundreds of thousands of clones, 80% to 90% of which were seen just once. The top ten clones comprise around 1% of the sample. The material sequenced was PBMCs or T cells enriched from blood (not recorded which). These TCRs come from a man between 18 and 29 years old who had recovered from COVID-19.

The chain carries TRBV7-2 and TRBJ2-1, with 7 bases lining up with TRBD1. From germline, CDR1 is SGHTA and CDR2 FQGNSA. CDR3 length equals 14 residues. V trimming: 5 bases; J trimming: 7 bases; junction bases outside the gene matches: 8. In DNA form, the CDR3 reads TGTGCCAGCAGCCCGGGTAGGGGGCGAAATGAGCAGTTCTTC. Encoded protein: CASSPGRGRNEQFF.

The chain has TRBV19 and TRBJ1-2, with a tentative D call TRBD1 (6 bases). Trimming shortened V by 6 bases and J by 4 bases, and 18 bases separated the two germline ends. This CDR3 has 15 residues. CDR1 is LNHDA and CDR2 is SQIVND in the germline V gene (reference sequence). The CDR3 loop reads CASSIKPGQTYGYTF. DNA of the CDR3: TGTGCCAGTAGCATCAAACCGGGACAAACCTATGGCTACACCTTC.

This rearrangement joins TRBV5-1 to TRBJ1-1; D unresolved. The CDR3 extends over 14 amino acids. V was clipped by 5 bases and J by 4 bases, with 15 bases between them. Per the germline V gene, CDR1 is SGHRS and CDR2 is YFSETQ. CDR3 in DNA: TGCGCCAGCAGTTCGGACTCGACCGGCACTGAAGCTTTCTTT. Amino acids: CASSSDSTGTEAFF.

This chain uses TRBV6-5 with TRBJ1-1, with D maybe TRBD1 (5 bases). Germline assignment: CDR1 MNHEY and CDR2 SVGAGI. The CDR3 length is 14 residues. Trimming removed 4 bases from V and 0 bases from J, with 9 bases in between. As DNA, the CDR3 is TGTGCCAGCAGTTTCGACAGAGTGAACACTGAAGCTTTCTTT. It yields the protein CASSFDRVNTEAFF.

V usage is TRBV6-2 or TRBV6-3 and J usage is TRBJ1-1, with TRBD1 matching 8 bases. Per germline, CDR1 MNHEY and CDR2 SVGEGT. The CDR3 is made up of 15 amino acids. J was trimmed by 0 bases and V by 5 bases; bases with no gene match: 5. The CDR3 region has the DNA TGTGCCAGCAGTGCAGGGGGCGGGATGAACACTGAAGCTTTCTTT. Its protein is CASSAGGGMNTEAFF.